This T cell receptor (beta chain) was retrieved from a study of a mutant IDH1 vaccine in newly diagnosed glioma. Study information: Of the patients given treatment, approximately 62% were male and about 40% were female, and a mean age of approximately 37 years was recorded. The study's findings and limits: No link was apparently found between pseudoprogression and changes in top peripheral T cell clonotypes.

The time point was: baseline, week 1 (first vaccination visit). The treatment is: pre-vaccination baseline after standard-of-care therapy. Those who donated had recent WHO grade 3 or 4 IDH1-mutant, ATRX-lost astrocytomas. Clones were sequenced by immunoSEQ multiplex PCR, and TCRdb holds only the in-frame ones, with some missing. The sample has 95,000 to 100,000 clones; about 90% are singletons. Germline assignment: CDR1 ENHRY and CDR2 SYGVKD. The CDR3 length is 13 residues. Trimming took off 7 bases at V and 2 bases at J, with 10 bases between the two ends. Comments on this clone: The antigen remains undetermined.

This material consisted of PBMCs, taken from a glioma patient treated with radiotherapy, temozolomide or both. The clonotype was recovered from a woman between 50 and 59 years old with glioma. The rearrangement links TRBV10-3 to TRBJ2-3; D might be TRBD2 (5 bases). The DNA of the CDR3 is TGTGCCATCATGAGCGGATCCACAGATACGCAGTATTTT. This codes for CAIMSGSTDTQYF.